This note documents a single T cell receptor (beta chain) sequence. Researchers ran the PCR with 60 Vbeta and 13 Jbeta primers. Sequencing was performed with immunoSEQ multiplex PCR; in TCRdb, only in-frame clones are kept and a portion is missing. This table has around 200,000 clones, 65% to 90% appearing once. CDR3 length: 11 residues. Germline CDR1 reads GTSNPN; CDR2 reads SVGIG (reference sequence). The V end lost 0 bases, the J end lost 5 bases, and 4 bases lay between the germline ends. This entry belongs to a study of cytomegalovirus exposure and HLA in healthy donors. Study-level background: Earlier, 200 million or so T cells were analyzed, and some 120 million unique TCR beta sequences were found among them.

Sequencing was done on a sample of PBMCs. The receptor comes from a woman in her 50s in good health and CMV-seronegative. The chain couples TRBV30 to TRBJ2-5; D is undetermined. This CDR3 is CAWSVQETQYF. CDR3 DNA: TGTGCCTGGAGTGTACAGGAGACCCAGTACTTC.